The 30 T cell receptor beta chains in this list originate from one sample, sequenced in a study of T cell responses to AZD1222 COVID-19 vaccine. Clones were read by immunoSEQ multiplex PCR, and TCRdb kept only the in-frame ones, dropping some. Here the sample spans some 120,000 clones, 85% to 90% being singletons. The sequencing here drew on peripheral blood, taken on day 0 of AZD1222 vaccination. The source is an adult in good health.

This clone appeared once. The rearrangement links TRBV7-9 to TRBJ1-1; D ambiguous. Germline V lookup: CDR1 SEHNR, CDR2 FQNEAQ (reference sequence). The CDR3 extends over 15 amino acids. Deletions cut 6 bases from V and 1 base from J, with 15 bases between. CDR3 in DNA: TGTGCCAGCAGTTTTATCTTGCAGCGGAACACTGAAGCTTTCTTT. It is translated as CASSFILQRNTEAFF. Full variable domain (outside the CDR3, taken from reference TRBV7-9 and TRBJ1-1): DTGVSQNPRHKITKRGQNVTFRCDPISEHNRLYWYRQTLGQGPEFLTYFQNEAQLEKSRLLSDRFSAERPKGSFSTLEIQRTEQGDSAMYLCASSFILQRNTEAFFGQGTRLTVV.

The rearrangement links TRBV5-4 to TRBJ2-3, with 8 bases matching TRBD2. Looked up from germline, CDR1 is SGHNT and CDR2 is YYREEE (reference sequence). Trimming at V came to 4 bases and at J to 2 bases, leaving 9 bases not matched to a gene. There are 16 residues in the CDR3. The CDR3 spells CASSPRVAGNTDTQYF. The CDR3 bases are TGTGCCAGCAGCCCCCGGGTAGCGGGGAACACAGATACGCAGTATTTT.

This clone was counted a single time. The CDR3 loop reads CASSPAMNTEAFF. DNA of the CDR3: TGTGCCAGCTCACCTGCGATGAACACTGAAGCTTTCTTT. The rearrangement uses TRBV18 and TRBJ1-1; D remains ambiguous. V lost 3 bases, J lost 0 bases, and 5 bases lay in between. Germline V CDR1 and CDR2: KGHSH, LQKENI. The CDR3 covers 13 residues.

The rearrangement links TRBV3-1 (or the pseudogene TRBV3-2) to TRBJ1-4; no clear D. V was clipped by 4 bases and J by 3 bases, with 12 bases between them. CDR3 length: 15 amino acids. CDR1 and CDR2 from the germline V gene are LGHDT and YNNKEL (reference sequence). This chain's CDR3 is CASSPKIGSNEKLFF. In DNA, the CDR3 is TGTGCCAGCAGCCCAAAAATAGGATCTAATGAAAAACTGTTTTTT.

This chain links TRBV28 with TRBJ1-5, with D uncertain. With 3 bases removed from V and 4 bases from J, the gap between germline ends came to 4 bases. The CDR3 runs to 12 residues. Germline V gene data show CDR1 as MDHEN and CDR2 as SYDVKM. The DNA for the CDR3 is TGTGCCAGCAGTTTGGGGAATCAGCCCCAGCATTTT. Translating gives CASSLGNQPQHF.

On this clone: Other DNA sequences in the same sample also yield this CDR3. The chain links TRBV28 to TRBJ2-7; D is uncertain. The CDR3 is 12 amino acids. Germline-derived CDR1 and CDR2 are MDHEN and SYDVKM. With 1 base removed from V and 4 bases from J, the gap between germline ends came to 5 bases. CDR3 nucleotide sequence: TGTGCCAGCAGTTTATTAGGTTACGAGCAGTACTTC. The encoded protein is CASSLLGYEQYF.

The chain carries TRBV5-4 and TRBJ2-7; 12 bases agree with TRBD2. The trim removed 7 bases at V and 7 bases at J, leaving 12 bases unmatched. Germline values: CDR1 SGHNT, CDR2 YYREEE (reference sequence). The CDR3 is 15 residues long. CDR3: CASSRTSGAGKEQYF. DNA for the CDR3: TGTGCCAGCTCAAGGACTAGCGGGGCGGGAAAGGAGCAGTACTTC.

This sequence joins TRBV6-5 and TRBJ2-3; the D gene could be TRBD1 or TRBD2 (5 bases each). The germline V gene has CDR1 MNHEY and CDR2 SVGAGI. This CDR3 is built from 12 residues. The V end lost 7 bases, the J end lost 9 bases, and 14 bases lay between the germline ends. CDR3 loop: CASTKAGATQYF. The CDR3 DNA is TGTGCCAGCACCAAAGCCGGGGCGACGCAGTATTTT.

V and J are TRBV7-2 and TRBJ1-1; TRBD1 is a possible D gene (5 bases). The CDR3 runs 13 residues. The V and J ends lost 6 bases and 3 bases respectively, with 11 bases between them. Germline V gene data show CDR1 as SGHTA and CDR2 as FQGNSA. CDR3 nucleotide sequence: TGTGCCAGCAGGGTTCAGGGATACACTGAAGCTTTCTTT. It codes for CASRVQGYTEAFF.

The rearrangement joins TRBV24-1 to TRBJ1-2; no clear D gene. From germline, CDR1 is KGHDR and CDR2 SFDVKD. The CDR3 spans 13 residues. The V end lost 5 bases, the J end lost 8 bases, and 14 bases lay between the germline ends. For the CDR3, the DNA is TGTGCCACCAGTGGGGGTTTTATGGGCGGCTACACCTTC. Encoded protein: CATSGGFMGGYTF.

The chain has TRBV29-1 and TRBJ1-4, with 9 bases lining up with TRBD1. CDR3 length: 13 residues. Germline trimming cut 7 bases from V and 7 bases from J; bases unmatched to any gene: 7. Per germline, CDR1 SQVTM and CDR2 ANQGSEA. The CDR3 DNA sequence: TGCAGCGGAAGACAGGGGGTTCGTGAAAAACTGTTTTTT. Translation gives CSGRQGVREKLFF.

This sequence joins TRBV12-3 or TRBV12-4 and TRBJ2-7; D possibly corresponds to TRBD1 (6 bases). The CDR3 extends over 13 amino acids. Trimming shortened V by 6 bases and J by 5 bases, and 14 bases separated the two germline ends. DNA of the CDR3: TGTGCCAGCAGGAAACACAGGGACCACGAGCAGTACTTC. This sequence encodes CASRKHRDHEQYF.

The rearrangement joins TRBV20-1 to TRBJ1-3; a weak D match, TRBD1 (6 bases). The CDR3 is 14 amino acids. CDR1 is DFQATT, CDR2 SNEGSKA, per germline (reference sequence). The V end lost 3 bases, the J end lost 1 base, and 10 bases lay between the germline ends. CDR3 protein: CSASPTGSGNTIYF. CDR3 nucleotides: TGCAGTGCTAGTCCTACAGGGTCTGGAAACACCATATATTTT.

The gene calls are TRBV11-2 and TRBJ2-7; D may be TRBD1 (5 bases). The ends were cut back, 3 bases at V and 2 bases at J, with 8 bases in the middle. In germline, CDR1 is SGHAT, CDR2 FQNNGV. The CDR3 sequence is 13 residues long. CDR3 DNA sequence: TGTGCCAGCAGCTTCGGCAGGGCCTACGAGCAGTACTTC. Protein: CASSFGRAYEQYF. Together with reference TRBV11-2 and TRBJ2-7, the CDR3 gives the full variable domain: EAGVAQSPRYKIIEKRQSVAFWCNPISGHATLYWYQQILGQGPKLLIQFQNNGVVDDSQLPKDRFSAERLKGVDSTLKIQPAKLEDSAVYLCASSFGRAYEQYFGPGTRLTVT.

CDR3 region: CASSPHASETYEQYF. DNA of the CDR3: TGTGCCAGCAGCCCCCACGCGAGCGAGACATACGAGCAGTACTTC. The genes are TRBV3-1 (or the pseudogene TRBV3-2) and TRBJ2-7; D gene uncertain. CDR1 LGHDT and CDR2 YNNKEL come from the germline V gene (reference sequence). This CDR3 has 15 amino acids. Trimming removed 4 bases at V and 4 bases at J, with 17 bases between.

The rearrangement uses TRBV6-5 and TRBJ2-3; 7 bases are shared with TRBD1. This CDR3 is 15 amino acids long. Germline CDR1 is MNHEY and CDR2 is SVGAGI. The ends lost 0 bases at V and 2 bases at J; junction bases unmatched: 2. CDR3 region: CASSYSRGHTDTQYF. CDR3 nucleotide sequence: TGTGCCAGCAGTTACTCGAGGGGGCACACAGATACGCAGTATTTT.

The rearrangement joins TRBV28 to TRBJ1-4; D not certain. Germline lookup yields CDR1 MDHEN and CDR2 SYDVKM. CDR3 length: 15 amino acids. V lost 4 bases and J lost 5, with 14 bases in between. The CDR3 loop is CASSSPHGKNEKLFF. Here the CDR3 DNA reads TGTGCCAGCAGTTCCCCCCATGGAAAGAATGAAAAACTGTTTTTT.

V usage is TRBV7-3 and J usage is TRBJ2-1; 10 bases map to TRBD1. CDR3 size: 14 residues. Trimming at V came to 4 bases and at J to 8 bases, leaving 5 bases not matched to a gene. CDR1 SGHTA and CDR2 FQGTGA come from the germline V gene. The CDR3 spells CASSSGQGKDEQFF. Written as DNA, the CDR3 is TGTGCCAGCAGCTCGGGACAGGGGAAGGATGAGCAGTTCTTC. The variable domain in full, with the rest retrieved from reference TRBV7-3 and TRBJ2-1, is GAGVSQTPSNKVTEKGKYVELRCDPISGHTALYWYRQSLGQGPEFLIYFQGTGAADDSGLPNDRFFAVRPEGSVSTLKIQRTERGDSAVYLCASSSGQGKDEQFFGPGTRLTVL.

The J gene is TRBJ1-4, the V gene TRBV7-2; D is unresolved. Trimming stripped 5 bases from V and 4 bases from J, with 8 bases between. Germline CDR1 SGHTA, CDR2 FQGNSA. This CDR3 is 13 amino acids long. The CDR3 is CASSLRGNEKLFF. CDR3 nucleotides: TGTGCCAGCAGCCTCCGGGGTAATGAAAAACTGTTTTTT.

The CDR3 sequence: CATSRQAGTGSQAFF. CDR3 DNA: TGTGCCACCAGCAGACAAGCCGGGACAGGGTCCCAAGCTTTCTTT. V usage is TRBV15 and J usage is TRBJ1-1; 9 positions agree with TRBD1. This CDR3 spans 15 amino acids. The V and J ends lost 2 bases and 9 bases, in that order; junction bases with no gene match: 10. The germline gives CDR1 LNHNV, CDR2 YYDKDF (reference sequence).

V and J are TRBV9 and TRBJ2-7; 9 bases are shared with TRBD2. Unmatched junction bases numbered 6, after V lost 0 bases and J lost 5 bases. The germline V gene has CDR1 SGDLS and CDR2 YYNGEE. The CDR3 spans 15 residues. CDR3 DNA: TGTGCCAGCAGCGTAGGGACTAGCGATTCAGACGAGCAGTACTTC. Protein: CASSVGTSDSDEQYF.

CDR3 DNA: TGTGCCAGTAGTACCCCGGGCGCCGGCGGTGGCTACACCTTC. This codes for CASSTPGAGGGYTF. This rearrangement joins TRBV19 to TRBJ1-2; D gene ambiguous. Germline CDR1 LNHDA, CDR2 SQIVND (reference sequence). With 4 bases removed from V and 7 bases from J, the gap between germline ends came to 16 bases. The CDR3 is made up of 14 amino acids. The entire variable domain, with the rest obtained from reference TRBV19 and TRBJ1-2, is as follows: DGGITQSPKYLFRKEGQNVTLSCEQNLNHDAMYWYRQDPGQGLRLIYYSQIVNDFQKGDIAEGYSVSREKKESFPLTVTSAQKNPTAFYLCASSTPGAGGGYTFGSGTRLTVV.

The rearrangement joins TRBV7-2 to TRBJ2-3, with a possible D match to TRBD2 (6 bases). With 0 bases removed from V and 5 bases from J, the gap between germline ends came to 9 bases. The CDR3 extends over 14 amino acids. Germline CDR1 reads SGHTA; CDR2 reads FQGNSA. CDR3 sequence (DNA): TGTGCCAGCAGCTTAGCGGGGGGTATAGATACGCAGTATTTT. Its translation: CASSLAGGIDTQYF.

The chain joins TRBV6-2 or TRBV6-3 to TRBJ1-2; maybe TRBD1 (6 bases). Trimming stripped 6 bases from V and 4 bases from J, with 15 bases between. This CDR3 is built from 14 residues. Per the germline V gene, CDR1 is MNHEY and CDR2 is SVGEGT. The CDR3 DNA reads as TGTGCCAGCAGCGAGATGACAGGACCCTATGGCTACACCTTC. It codes for CASSEMTGPYGYTF.

The chain recombines TRBV9 with TRBJ2-1; 11 bases are a match to TRBD1. The V gene end was trimmed by 3 bases and the J gene end by 2 bases; junction bases not matched to a gene: 4. The CDR3 sequence is 16 residues long. The V gene's germline CDR1 is SGDLS and CDR2 YYNGEE. DNA for the CDR3: TGTGCCAGCAGCGCACCGGGACAGGGGGCCTACAATGAGCAGTTCTTC. Translated, it gives CASSAPGQGAYNEQFF.

This clone has ten or more counts. The chain joins TRBV19 to TRBJ1-2; D gene unclear. V was shortened by 0 bases and J by 5 bases, with 13 bases between the two germline ends. CDR1 is LNHDA, CDR2 SQIVND, per germline (reference sequence). The CDR3 sequence is 15 residues long. CDR3 in DNA: TGTGCCAGTAGTATAGACAGGCAGACCCAATATGGCTACACCTTC. Its protein product is CASSIDRQTQYGYTF.

The chain recombines TRBV5-1 with TRBJ2-3; a possible D gene is TRBD2 (5 bases). Trimming took off 1 base at V and 8 bases at J, with 20 bases between the two ends. The germline CDR1 and CDR2 sequences are SGHRS and YFSETQ. The CDR3 runs to 16 residues. The CDR3 sequence is CASSLLGRPEVGTQYF. The CDR3 coding sequence is TGCGCCAGCAGCTTGCTAGGCAGGCCGGAGGTGGGTACGCAGTATTTT.

The genes are TRBV4-1 and TRBJ1-1; no firm D call. Looked up from germline, CDR1 is MGHRA and CDR2 is YSYEKL. This CDR3 is 15 amino acids long. The ends were cut back, 0 bases at V and 1 base at J, with 9 bases in the middle. CDR3 DNA: TGCGCCAGCAGCCAAGATCGGGCAGGGAACACTGAAGCTTTCTTT. It specifies CASSQDRAGNTEAFF.

This chain links TRBV12-3 or TRBV12-4 with TRBJ1-5, with D hard to call. Trimming cost V 6 bases and J 8 bases, with 14 bases left between them. The CDR3 is 13 amino acids. This CDR3 is CASSRNPGEPQHF. CDR3 coding DNA: TGTGCCAGCAGCAGAAATCCGGGAGAGCCCCAGCATTTT.

This chain connects TRBV6-7 to TRBJ2-7; 8 bases fit TRBD2. TRBV6-7 is designated an ORF whose function remains uncertain. With 3 bases clipped from V and 3 bases from J, the junction kept 10 bases outside the gene matches. The CDR3 length is 16 residues. CDR3 DNA sequence: TGTGCCAGCAGTTATTGTCGCGGGGGGTTCCGCTACGAGCAGTACTTC. Translated: CASSYCRGGFRYEQYF.